The rows below give T cell receptor beta chains drawn from one sample of a study of CD8+ T cells in alopecia areata. TCRdb keeps only in-frame clones here, not all; method: immunoSEQ multiplex PCR. The data contain about 190,000 clones, just under 65% of them singletons. The sample was CD4+ T cells sorted from blood, taken between weeks 49 and 50, from a patient treated with tofacitinib. All receptors come from a human donor with alopecia areata. Each CDR3 is given without its conserved first and last residue.

J gene	V gene	CDR3 protein
TRBJ1-1	TRBV18	ASSPRQVITEAF
TRBJ2-5	TRBV20-1	SAAIETQY
TRBJ2-7	TRBV7-2	ASSPPGASYEQY
TRBJ2-7	TRBV14	ASSQGQTYEQY
TRBJ1-1	TRBV20-1	SAETYRGTF
TRBJ2-7	TRBV5-5	ASSWEGSNEQY
TRBJ1-2	TRBV29-1	SVEPGSYGYT
TRBJ2-5	TRBV30	AWSPGLKKY
TRBJ2-1	TRBV18	ASSPGGHQF
TRBJ1-1	TRBV9	ASSRQGANTEAF
TRBJ2-5	TRBV5-1	ASSYGQGLGLETQY
TRBJ2-2	TRBV6-5	ASSYTGLTGELF
TRBJ2-7	TRBV10-3	AISEGHSYEQY
TRBJ2-7	TRBV5-6	ASSLEAAEQY
TRBJ2-1	TRBV7-8	ASSYRDRGYNEQF
TRBJ2-3	TRBV14	ASSQRTSGADTQY
TRBJ2-7	TRBV29-1	SVGPDRSYEQY
TRBJ2-5	TRBV6-1	ASSGWGSKETQY
TRBJ2-1	TRBV7-9	ASSSNRPEDEQF
TRBJ1-3	TRBV30	AWTGADILLSGNTIY
TRBJ2-1	TRBV29-1	SVGQGGRNEQF
TRBJ1-5	TRBV7-8	ASSLAQDGQPQH
TRBJ2-7	TRBV30	AWRGGGLYEQY
TRBJ1-1	TRBV30	AWRAGMNTEAF
TRBJ2-3	TRBV2	ASRDRVTDTQY
TRBJ1-1	TRBV6-5	ASRLPNTEAF
TRBJ2-7	TRBV14	ASSQVNGPYEQY
TRBJ2-7	TRBV30	AWSVLPGDEQY
TRBJ2-2	TRBV29-1	SVEDGGRGVTGELF
TRBJ2-5	TRBV2	ASSERRLQETQY
TRBJ2-6	TRBV7-9	ASSLRQPFSAGANVLT
TRBJ2-2	TRBV29-1	SVDTSGGRGTGELF
TRBJ1-4	TRBV6-1	ASANTGASNEKLF
TRBJ1-3	TRBV27	ASSRTGQAGNTIY
TRBJ1-2	TRBV9	ASSVVPGTNYGYT
TRBJ2-5	TRBV27	ASSLSRGAVGKTQY
TRBJ2-2	TRBV30	AWRWLDSGELF
TRBJ2-3	TRBV29-1	SDDGSTDTQY
TRBJ2-2	TRBV7-3	ASSLDVWQGSTGELF
TRBJ1-1	TRBV29-1	SGDHGVNGAF
TRBJ1-1	TRBV4-3	ASSLGHTMNTEAF
TRBJ2-3	TRBV29-1	SVEDRQGADTQY
TRBJ2-7	TRBV29-1	SVVGGAYEQY
TRBJ2-3	TRBV5-4	ASSLMGDTQY
TRBJ2-2	TRBV2	AGRDSPNTGELF
TRBJ1-2	TRBV14	ASSPQHGTGGYT
TRBJ2-6	TRBV29-1	SVGQTASGANVLT
TRBJ2-4	TRBV30	AWSSWGLGKNIQY